This section outlines one T cell receptor (beta chain) sequence together with its context. Time point meaning: new active TB diagnosis, blood taken before or within 7 days of starting treatment. These data come from a study of T cells in tuberculosis. CDR1 and CDR2 (germline): SSHAT, FNYEAQ (reference sequence). The CDR3 is 15 residues long. Trimming removed 2 bases at V and 2 bases at J, with 11 bases between. Only in-frame clones appear in the TCRdb table, and some are missing; sequencing was by immunoSEQ multiplex PCR. The sample lists roughly 30,000 clones; approximately 85% were seen once. The rearrangement links TRBV7-7 to TRBJ2-3, with D perhaps TRBD2 (5 bases). This receptor was obtained from an adult with tuberculosis. Sequenced material: PBMCs, taken at tuberculosis diagnosis. The CDR3 loop reads CASSLRASSTDTQYF. Here the CDR3 DNA reads TGTGCCAGCAGCTTAAGGGCTAGCTCCACAGATACGCAGTATTTT. The complete variable domain, with remaining parts taken from reference TRBV7-7 and TRBJ2-3, reads GAGVSQSPRYKVTKRGQDVTLRCDPISSHATLYWYQQALGQGPEFLTYFNYEAQPDKSGLPSDRFSAERPEGSISTLTIQRTEQRDSAMYRCASSLRASSTDTQYFGPGTRLTVL.